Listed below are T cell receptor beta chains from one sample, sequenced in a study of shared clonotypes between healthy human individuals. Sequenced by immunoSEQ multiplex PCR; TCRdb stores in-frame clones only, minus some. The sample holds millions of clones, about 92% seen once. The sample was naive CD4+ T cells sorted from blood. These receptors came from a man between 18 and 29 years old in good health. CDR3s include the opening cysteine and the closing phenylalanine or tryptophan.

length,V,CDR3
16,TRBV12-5,CASGLVVGTSWGEQFF
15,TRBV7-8,CASSYRDRGPYEQYF
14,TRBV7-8,CASGETEMNTEAFF
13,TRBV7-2,CASSPGLSAEQFF
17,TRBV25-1,CASRGYRELSYNSPLHF
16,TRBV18,CASCQNAGESGDTQYF
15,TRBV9,CASSVGGSLYNEQFF
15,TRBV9,CASSVEEGQGNTIYF
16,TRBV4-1,CASSRDTGGLTYEQYF
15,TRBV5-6,CASSIDRGMSGELFF
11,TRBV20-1,CSASRTGELFF
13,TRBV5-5,CASSNGQNYGYTF
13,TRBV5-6,CASSTGLGYEQYF
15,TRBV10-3,CAISGTSGGHNEQFF
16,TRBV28,CASYKGTGATSYGYTF
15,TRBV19,CASSIGWGSVTEAFF
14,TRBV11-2,CASSRDRGTDTQYF
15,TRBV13,CASSFRDRSSYEQYF
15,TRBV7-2,CASSLTSGITDTQYF
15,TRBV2,CASRLNSGSLYEQYF
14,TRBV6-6,CASSRDRDANTIYF
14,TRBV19,CASSIGQGAWGYTF
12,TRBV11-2,CASSPAGEKLFF
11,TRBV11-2,CASSLRTEQYF
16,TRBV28,CASSYYPGQRIYEQYF
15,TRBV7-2,CASSARLADSYEQYF
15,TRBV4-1,CASSHTGIGTDTQYF